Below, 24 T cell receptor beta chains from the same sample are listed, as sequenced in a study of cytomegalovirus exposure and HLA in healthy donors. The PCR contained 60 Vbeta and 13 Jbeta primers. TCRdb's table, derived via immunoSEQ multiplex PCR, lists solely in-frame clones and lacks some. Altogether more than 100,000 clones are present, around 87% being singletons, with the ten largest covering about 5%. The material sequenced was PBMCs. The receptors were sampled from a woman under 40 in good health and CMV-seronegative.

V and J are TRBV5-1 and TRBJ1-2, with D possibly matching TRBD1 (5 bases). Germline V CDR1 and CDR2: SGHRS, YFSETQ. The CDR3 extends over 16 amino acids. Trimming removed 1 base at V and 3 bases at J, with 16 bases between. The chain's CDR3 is CASSLTPGGEHYGYTF. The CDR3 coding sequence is TGCGCCAGCAGCTTGACGCCCGGGGGGGAGCACTATGGCTACACCTTC.

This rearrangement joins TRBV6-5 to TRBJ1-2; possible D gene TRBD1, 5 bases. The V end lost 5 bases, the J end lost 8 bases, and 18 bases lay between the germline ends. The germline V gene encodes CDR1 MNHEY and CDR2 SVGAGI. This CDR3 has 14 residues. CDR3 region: CASSRGGGGYGYTF. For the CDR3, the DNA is TGTGCCAGCAGTCGAGGTGGGGGGGGATACGGCTACACCTTC.

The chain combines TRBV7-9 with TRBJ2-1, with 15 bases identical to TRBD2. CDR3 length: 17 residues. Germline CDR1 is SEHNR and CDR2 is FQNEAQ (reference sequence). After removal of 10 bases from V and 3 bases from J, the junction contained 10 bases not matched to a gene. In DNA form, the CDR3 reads TGTGCCACACAGGGACTAGCGGGAGGTCCAAGCTACAATGAGCAGTTCTTC. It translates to CATQGLAGGPSYNEQFF.

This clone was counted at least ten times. The CDR3 loop reads CASSISPGNTIYF. CDR3 bases: TGCGCCAGCAGTATCTCCCCTGGAAACACCATATATTTT. The genes are TRBV5-1 and TRBJ1-3; D call uncertain. The V gene's germline CDR1 is SGHRS and CDR2 YFSETQ. Trimming took 5 bases from V and 2 from J, leaving 8 bases between them. The CDR3 runs to 13 residues.

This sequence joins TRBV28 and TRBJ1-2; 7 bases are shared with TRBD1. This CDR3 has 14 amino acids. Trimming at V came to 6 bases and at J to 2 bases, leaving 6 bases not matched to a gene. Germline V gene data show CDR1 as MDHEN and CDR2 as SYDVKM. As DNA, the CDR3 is TGTGCCAGCAGGGCGGGACAGCCAAACTATGGCTACACCTTC. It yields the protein CASRAGQPNYGYTF.

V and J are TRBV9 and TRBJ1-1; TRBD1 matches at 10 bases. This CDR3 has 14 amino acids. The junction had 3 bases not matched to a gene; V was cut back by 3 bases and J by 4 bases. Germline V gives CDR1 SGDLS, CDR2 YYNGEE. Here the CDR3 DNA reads TGTGCCAGCAGCGGACAGGGGGCTTCCACTGAAGCTTTCTTT. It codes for CASSGQGASTEAFF. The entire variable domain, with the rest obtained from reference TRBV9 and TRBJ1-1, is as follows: DSGVTQTPKHLITATGQRVTLRCSPRSGDLSVYWYQQSLDQGLQFLIQYYNGEERAKGNILERFSAQQFPDLHSELNLSSLELGDSALYFCASSGQGASTEAFFGQGTRLTVV.

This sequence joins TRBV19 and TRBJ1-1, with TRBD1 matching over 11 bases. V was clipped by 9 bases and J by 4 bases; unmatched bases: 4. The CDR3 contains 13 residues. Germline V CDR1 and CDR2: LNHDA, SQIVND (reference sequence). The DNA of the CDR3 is TGTGCCAGCGGACAGGGGGCGGTCACTGAAGCTTTCTTT. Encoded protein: CASGQGAVTEAFF. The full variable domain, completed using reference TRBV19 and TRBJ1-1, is DGGITQSPKYLFRKEGQNVTLSCEQNLNHDAMYWYRQDPGQGLRLIYYSQIVNDFQKGDIAEGYSVSREKKESFPLTVTSAQKNPTAFYLCASGQGAVTEAFFGQGTRLTVV.

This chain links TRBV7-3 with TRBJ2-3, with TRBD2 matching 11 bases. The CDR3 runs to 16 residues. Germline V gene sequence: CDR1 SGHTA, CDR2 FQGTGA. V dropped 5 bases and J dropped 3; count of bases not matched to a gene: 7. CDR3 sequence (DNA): TGTGCCAGCAGCCAATTAGCGGGGGGGCCTACAGATACGCAGTATTTT. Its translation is CASSQLAGGPTDTQYF.

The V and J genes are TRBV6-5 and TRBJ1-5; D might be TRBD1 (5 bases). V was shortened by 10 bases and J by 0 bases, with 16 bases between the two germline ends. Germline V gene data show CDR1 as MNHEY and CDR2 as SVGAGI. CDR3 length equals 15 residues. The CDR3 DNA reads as TGTGCCACCCTCATGGGGACTTATAGCAATCAGCCCCAGCATTTT. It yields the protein CATLMGTYSNQPQHF.

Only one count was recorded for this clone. The CDR3 nucleotides read TGTGCCAGCAGTCCAATACATACAGGGAGCTCCTACGAGCAGTACTTC. Translating gives CASSPIHTGSSYEQYF. The chain joins TRBV27 to TRBJ2-7; D is possibly TRBD1 (6 bases). The germline gives CDR1 MNHEY, CDR2 SMNVEV (reference sequence). The CDR3 runs 16 residues. With 5 bases removed from V and 0 bases from J, the gap between germline ends came to 17 bases.

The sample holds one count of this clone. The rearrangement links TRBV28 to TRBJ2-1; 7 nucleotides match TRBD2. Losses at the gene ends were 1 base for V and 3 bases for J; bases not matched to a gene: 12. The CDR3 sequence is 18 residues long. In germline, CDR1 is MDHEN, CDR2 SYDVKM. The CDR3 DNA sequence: TGTGCCAGCAGTTTATTCCTTCTACGGGGGACTAACTACAATGAGCAGTTCTTC. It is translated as CASSLFLLRGTNYNEQFF.

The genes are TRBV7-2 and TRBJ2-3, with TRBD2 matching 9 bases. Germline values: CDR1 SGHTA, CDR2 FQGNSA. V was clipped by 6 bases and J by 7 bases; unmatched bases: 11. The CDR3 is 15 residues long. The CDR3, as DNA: TGTGCCAGCAGGGGGCGGCGGGGGGGCCCAAATACGCAGTATTTT. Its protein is CASRGRRGGPNTQYF.

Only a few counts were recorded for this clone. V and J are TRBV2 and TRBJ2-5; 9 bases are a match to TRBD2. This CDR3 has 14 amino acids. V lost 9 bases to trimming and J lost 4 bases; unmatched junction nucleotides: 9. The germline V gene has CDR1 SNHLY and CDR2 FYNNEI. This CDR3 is CASLAGTSRETQYF. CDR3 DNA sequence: TGTGCCAGTCTAGCCGGGACTAGCAGAGAGACCCAGTACTTC.

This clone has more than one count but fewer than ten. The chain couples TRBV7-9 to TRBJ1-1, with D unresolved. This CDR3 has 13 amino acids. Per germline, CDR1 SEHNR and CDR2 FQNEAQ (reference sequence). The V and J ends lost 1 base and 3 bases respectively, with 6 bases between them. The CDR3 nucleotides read TGTGCCAGCAGCTTAGTACGGGACACTGAAGCTTTCTTT. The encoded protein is CASSLVRDTEAFF.

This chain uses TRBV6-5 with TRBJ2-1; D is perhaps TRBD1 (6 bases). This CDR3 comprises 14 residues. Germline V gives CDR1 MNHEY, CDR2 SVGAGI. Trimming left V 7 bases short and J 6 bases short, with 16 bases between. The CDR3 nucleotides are TGTGCCAGCAAAAACCGGGACATGACCAATGAGCAGTTCTTC. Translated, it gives CASKNRDMTNEQFF.

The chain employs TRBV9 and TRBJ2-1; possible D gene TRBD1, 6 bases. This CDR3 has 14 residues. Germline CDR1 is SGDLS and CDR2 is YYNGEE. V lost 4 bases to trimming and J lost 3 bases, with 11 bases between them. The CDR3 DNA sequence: TGTGCCAGCAGCCCAGGACAGTTCTACAATGAGCAGTTCTTC. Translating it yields CASSPGQFYNEQFF. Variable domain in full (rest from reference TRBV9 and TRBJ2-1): DSGVTQTPKHLITATGQRVTLRCSPRSGDLSVYWYQQSLDQGLQFLIQYYNGEERAKGNILERFSAQQFPDLHSELNLSSLELGDSALYFCASSPGQFYNEQFFGPGTRLTVL.

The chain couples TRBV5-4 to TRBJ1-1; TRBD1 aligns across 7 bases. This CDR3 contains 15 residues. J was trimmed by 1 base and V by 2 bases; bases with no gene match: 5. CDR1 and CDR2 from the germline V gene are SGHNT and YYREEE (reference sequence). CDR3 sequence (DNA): TGTGCCAGCAGCTTACAGGACAGGTCGAACACTGAAGCTTTCTTT. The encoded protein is CASSLQDRSNTEAFF.

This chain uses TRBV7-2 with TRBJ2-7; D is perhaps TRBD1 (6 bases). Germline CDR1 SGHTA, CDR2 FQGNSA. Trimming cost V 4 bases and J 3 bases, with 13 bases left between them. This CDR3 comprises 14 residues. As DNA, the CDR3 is TGTGCCAGCAGCTCACCGGGACACCTCTACGAGCAGTACTTC. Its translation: CASSSPGHLYEQYF.

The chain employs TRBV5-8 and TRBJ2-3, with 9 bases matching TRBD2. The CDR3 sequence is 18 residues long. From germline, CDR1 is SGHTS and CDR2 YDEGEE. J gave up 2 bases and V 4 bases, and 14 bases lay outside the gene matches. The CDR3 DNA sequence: TGTGCCAGCAGCCGCCCTACCCATAGCGGGGGAGCCACAGATACGCAGTATTTT. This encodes CASSRPTHSGGATDTQYF.

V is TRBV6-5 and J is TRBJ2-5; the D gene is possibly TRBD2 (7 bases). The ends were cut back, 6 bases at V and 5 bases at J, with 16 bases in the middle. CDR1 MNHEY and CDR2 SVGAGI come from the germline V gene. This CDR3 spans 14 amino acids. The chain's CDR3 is CASSKRGGWETQYF. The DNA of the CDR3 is TGTGCCAGCAGCAAGAGGGGGGGCTGGGAGACCCAGTACTTC.

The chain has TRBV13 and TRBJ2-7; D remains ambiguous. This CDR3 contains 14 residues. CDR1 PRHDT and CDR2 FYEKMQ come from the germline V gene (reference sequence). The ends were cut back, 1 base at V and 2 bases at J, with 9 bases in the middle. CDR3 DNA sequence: TGTGCCAGCAGCTTAGAAACCAGTGCCTACGAGCAGTACTTC. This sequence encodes CASSLETSAYEQYF.

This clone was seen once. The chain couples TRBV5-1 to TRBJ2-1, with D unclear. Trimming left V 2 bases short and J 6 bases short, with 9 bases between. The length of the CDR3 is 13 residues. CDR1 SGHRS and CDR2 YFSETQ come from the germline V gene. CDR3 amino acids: CASSFWPANEQFF. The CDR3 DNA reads TGCGCCAGCAGCTTCTGGCCCGCCAATGAGCAGTTCTTC.

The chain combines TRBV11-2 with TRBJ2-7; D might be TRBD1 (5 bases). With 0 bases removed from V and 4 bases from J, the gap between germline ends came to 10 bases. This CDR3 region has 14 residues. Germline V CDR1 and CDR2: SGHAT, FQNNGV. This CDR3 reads CASSLDPDTYEQYF. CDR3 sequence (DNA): TGTGCCAGCAGCTTAGATCCGGACACTTACGAGCAGTACTTC.

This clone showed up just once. In DNA, the CDR3 is TGTGCCAGCAGCTCCGGGTTCGACGAGCAGTACTTC. Translated: CASSSGFDEQYF. V is TRBV5-6 and J is TRBJ2-7; D not certain. CDR1 is SGHDT and CDR2 is YYEEEE in the germline V gene. V lost 3 bases, J lost 5 bases, and 9 bases lay in between. The CDR3 is 12 amino acids.